Sequencing of this TCR beta chain was carried out in a study of PD-1 blockade in classical Hodgkin lymphoma (dated by TCRdb to the early 2020s). In the study overall: Nivolumab dosing was 3 mg/kg intravenously every 2 weeks, continuing until either disease progression or unacceptable toxicity. To define a peripheral blood immune signature of response to PD-1 blockade in classical Hodgkin lymphoma, the study combined TCR beta sequencing with CyTOF.

Reading the label with the study, this specimen's time point is: cycle 4 day 1 (C4D1), after five to seven weeks of nivolumab. All trial patients had relapsed after autologous stem cell transplantation, with cohorts A, B and C differing in prior brentuximab vedotin exposure. The trial cohort included 55 to 65 patients with relapsed/refractory classical Hodgkin lymphoma, and each patient had a best overall response of complete response, partial response or progressive disease. In the multi-cohort phase II CheckMate 205 trial, trial patients received single-agent nivolumab. Best overall response was determined by an independent review committee according to the 2007 International Working Group response criteria. Trial PBMCs were collected just before the start of nivolumab (C1D1) and during therapy at cycle 2 day 1 and cycle 4 day 1. Peripheral blood was collected in 8 mL Vacutainer Cell Preparation Tubes, from which PBMCs were isolated by centrifugation and then cryopreserved.

Note on this clone: Its antigen target is currently unknown. No much larger clonotype is one base removed from it; base qualities were not supplied.

The Qiagen DNeasy kit was used to extract genomic DNA both from unsorted PBMCs and from the negatively selected CD4+ and CD8+ fractions. Amplification of TCR beta CDR3 regions was done by immunoSEQ multiplex PCR with primers that anneal to V and J segments. Amplification bias was minimized using a synthetic immune receptor repertoire, and residual bias was removed computationally after sequencing. The original methods were these. Repertoire diversity was quantified as the Shannon entropy index using custom Python scripts. Unsorted, CD4+ and CD8+ repertoires were analyzed separately, except in combined analyses where CD4+ and CD8+ sequences were merged in silico. A clone was considered expanded if an increase in frequency of at least 2-fold after treatment relative to C1D1 was found, and a pseudocount of 0.5 was applied to clones undetected at baseline. Clones with 0 or 1 copy at C1D1 were classified as singleton clones, and clones with 2 or more copies were classified as non-singleton clones. Clones expanded in unsorted samples were labelled as CD4+, CD8+ or unknown by matching protein sequences in sorted samples from the same patient. Wilcoxon tests on paired samples were used to test changes in diversity from C1D1 to C4D1. In its TCRdb copy, this immuneACCESS table keeps in-frame sequences only and misses some clones. Where compared with another copy, unresolved V genes explain less than half of these, and the others have no known cause. The V and J calls and clone size come from that table; D and trimming were worked out from the DNA. The sample table holds around 35,000 clones, of which around 74% were seen once. The top ten clonotypes cover around 3.7% of the sample.

What the authors observed across the whole study: CD4+ but not CD8+ TCR diversity rose significantly by C4D1 (p=0.0027 vs p=0.16), most apparent in complete responders (p=0.02). The study was limited to a single clinical trial cohort, and causes of repertoire differences, possibly disease activity or prior therapy, remained undefined. Baseline diversity similar to that of newly diagnosed patients was observed in trial patients achieving complete response, whereas significantly lower diversity was observed in partial responders and progressors. Lower diversity was seen in patients whose nivolumab began less than 1 year after ASCT, and these patients were left out of later analyses so that immune reconstitution would not confound the results. Newly diagnosed patients were reported to have lower baseline TCR diversity than healthy donors, and relapsed/refractory patients were reported to have lower baseline TCR diversity still.

V is cut by 0 bases and J by 6 bases, and the space between the germline ends is 12 bases. The germline V gene sets CDR1 to MGHRA and CDR2 to YSYEKL. From the cysteine through the phenylalanine, the CDR3 covers 15 amino acids. Only the CDR3 region is kept as DNA, spanning 45 bases read in frame from base 1. The chain employs TRBV4-1 and TRBJ1-5; the D region possibly corresponds to TRBD1 (6 bases align). The sample was peripheral blood mononuclear cells (PBMCs), taken before the fourth cycle of nivolumab. The TCR comes from a human donor with classical Hodgkin lymphoma. The CDR3 protein: CASSQERGVIQPQHF. The DNA sequence is TGCGCCAGCAGCCAAGAAAGGGGGGTGATTCAGCCCCAGCATTTT.